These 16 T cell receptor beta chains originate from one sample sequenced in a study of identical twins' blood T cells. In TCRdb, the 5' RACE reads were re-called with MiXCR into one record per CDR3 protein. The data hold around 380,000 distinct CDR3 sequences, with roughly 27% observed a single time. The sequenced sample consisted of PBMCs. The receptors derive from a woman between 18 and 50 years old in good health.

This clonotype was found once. The CDR3: CASSVSLAGVEDTQYF. The CDR3 DNA follows: TGTGCCAGCAGCGTTTCCTTAGCGGGAGTCGAGGATACGCAGTATTTT. The V and J genes are TRBV9 and TRBJ2-3; 9 bases line up with TRBD2. Trimming removed 2 bases from V and 6 bases from J; junction bases left unmatched: 10. This CDR3 contains 16 residues. Germline CDR1 and CDR2: SGDLS and YYNGEE.

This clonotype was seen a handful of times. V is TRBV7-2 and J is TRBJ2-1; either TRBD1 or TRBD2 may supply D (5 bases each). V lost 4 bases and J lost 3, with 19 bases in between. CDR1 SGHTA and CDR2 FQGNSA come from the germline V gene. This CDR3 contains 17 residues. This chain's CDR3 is CASSSGEGLIFYNEQFF. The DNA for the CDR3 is TGTGCCAGCAGCTCCGGAGAGGGGCTTATCTTCTACAATGAGCAGTTCTTC. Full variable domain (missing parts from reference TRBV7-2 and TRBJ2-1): GAGVSQSPSNKVTEKGKDVELRCDPISGHTALYWYRQSLGQGLEFLIYFQGNSAPDKSGLPSDRFSAERTGGSVSTLTIQRTQQEDSAVYLCASSSGEGLIFYNEQFFGPGTRLTVL.

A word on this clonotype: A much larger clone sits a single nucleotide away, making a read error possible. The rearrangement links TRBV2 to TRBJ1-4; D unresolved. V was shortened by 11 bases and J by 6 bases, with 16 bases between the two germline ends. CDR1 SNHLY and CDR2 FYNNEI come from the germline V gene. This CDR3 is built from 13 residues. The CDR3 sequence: CAGKGGRDEKLFF. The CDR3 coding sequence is TGTGCCGGCAAGGGAGGCCGGGATGAAAAACTGTTTTTT.

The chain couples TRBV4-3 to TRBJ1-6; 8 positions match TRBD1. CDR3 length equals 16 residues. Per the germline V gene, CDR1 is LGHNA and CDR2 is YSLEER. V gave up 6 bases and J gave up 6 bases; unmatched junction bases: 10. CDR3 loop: CASSVIGQGLNSPLHF. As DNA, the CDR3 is TGCGCCAGCAGTGTAATCGGACAGGGCCTTAATTCACCCCTCCACTTT.

CDR3 nucleotides: TGTGCCAGCAGAAACCTCGGTGAGCAGTTCTTC. Translation: CASRNLGEQFF. The chain is built from TRBV12-3 or TRBV12-4 and TRBJ2-1, with D unresolved. The length of the CDR3 is 11 residues. V was cut by 6 bases and J by 9 bases, with 9 bases left in between.

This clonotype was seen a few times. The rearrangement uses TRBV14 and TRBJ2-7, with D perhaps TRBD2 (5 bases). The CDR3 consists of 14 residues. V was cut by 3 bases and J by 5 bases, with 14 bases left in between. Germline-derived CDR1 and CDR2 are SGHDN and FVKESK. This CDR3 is CASSHRAGEHEQYF. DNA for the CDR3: TGTGCCAGCAGCCATAGGGCGGGTGAGCACGAGCAGTACTTC.

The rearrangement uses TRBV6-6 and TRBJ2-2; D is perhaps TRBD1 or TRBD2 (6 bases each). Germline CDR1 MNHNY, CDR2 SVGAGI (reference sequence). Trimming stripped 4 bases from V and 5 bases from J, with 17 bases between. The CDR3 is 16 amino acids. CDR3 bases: TGTGCCAGCAGTTCCCCCGTGGGGGGCGGGACCGGGGAGCTGTTTTTT. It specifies CASSSPVGGGTGELFF.

Here the CDR3 reads CASSLLQTSGNTIYF. The CDR3 nucleotides read TGTGCCAGCAGCTTGCTCCAGACCTCTGGAAACACCATATATTTT. The chain carries TRBV5-6 and TRBJ1-3; D is undetermined. The germline V gene encodes CDR1 SGHDT and CDR2 YYEEEE. Deletions cut 1 base from V and 0 bases from J, with 8 bases between. This CDR3 region has 15 residues.

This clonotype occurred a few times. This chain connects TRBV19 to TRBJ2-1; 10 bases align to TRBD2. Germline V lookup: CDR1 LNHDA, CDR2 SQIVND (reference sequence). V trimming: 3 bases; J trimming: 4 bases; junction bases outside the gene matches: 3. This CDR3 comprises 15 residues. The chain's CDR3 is CASSIRTSGYNEQFF. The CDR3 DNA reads TGTGCCAGTAGTATCCGGACTAGCGGATACAATGAGCAGTTCTTC.

CDR3 residues: CASSHFNRSRGYEQYF. DNA of the CDR3: TGCGCCAGCAGCCACTTCAACCGGTCCAGGGGCTACGAGCAGTACTTC. The genes are TRBV4-1 and TRBJ2-7; weak D call: TRBD1 (6 bases). CDR3 length equals 16 residues. The V end lost 3 bases, the J end lost 3 bases, and 18 bases lay between the germline ends. Germline values: CDR1 MGHRA, CDR2 YSYEKL.

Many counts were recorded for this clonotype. Here the CDR3 reads CASSLEDFGQGTGELFF. The CDR3 DNA reads TGTGCCAGCAGCTTGGAGGACTTTGGACAGGGGACCGGGGAGCTGTTTTTT. V and J are TRBV5-6 and TRBJ2-2; 9 nucleotides align to TRBD1. The trim removed 0 bases at V and 5 bases at J, leaving 8 bases unmatched. Germline V gives CDR1 SGHDT, CDR2 YYEEEE. This CDR3 has 17 amino acids.

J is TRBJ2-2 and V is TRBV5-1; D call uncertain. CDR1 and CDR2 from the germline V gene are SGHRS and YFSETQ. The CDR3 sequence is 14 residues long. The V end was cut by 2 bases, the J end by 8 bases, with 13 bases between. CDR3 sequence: CASSFSGTEGELFF. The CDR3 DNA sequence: TGCGCCAGCAGCTTTTCCGGAACTGAGGGGGAGCTGTTTTTT.

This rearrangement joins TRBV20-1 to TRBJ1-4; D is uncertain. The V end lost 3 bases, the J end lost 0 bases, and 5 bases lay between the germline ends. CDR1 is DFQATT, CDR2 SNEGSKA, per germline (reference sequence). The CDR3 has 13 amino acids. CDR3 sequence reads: CSASTATNEKLFF. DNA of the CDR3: TGCAGTGCTAGCACAGCAACTAATGAAAAACTGTTTTTT.

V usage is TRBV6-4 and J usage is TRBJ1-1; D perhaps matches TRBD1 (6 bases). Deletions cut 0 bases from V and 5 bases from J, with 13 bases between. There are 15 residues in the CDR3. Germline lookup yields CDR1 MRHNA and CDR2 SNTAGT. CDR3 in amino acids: CASSDSNREGTEAFF. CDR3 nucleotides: TGTGCCAGCAGTGACTCGAACAGGGAGGGAACTGAAGCTTTCTTT.

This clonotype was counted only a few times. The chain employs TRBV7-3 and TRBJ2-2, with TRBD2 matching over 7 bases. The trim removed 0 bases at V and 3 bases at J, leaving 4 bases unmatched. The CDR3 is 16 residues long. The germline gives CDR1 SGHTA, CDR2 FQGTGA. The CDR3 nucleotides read TGTGCCAGCAGCTTAACGATACGGGGGGACACCGGGGAGCTGTTTTTT. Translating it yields CASSLTIRGDTGELFF.

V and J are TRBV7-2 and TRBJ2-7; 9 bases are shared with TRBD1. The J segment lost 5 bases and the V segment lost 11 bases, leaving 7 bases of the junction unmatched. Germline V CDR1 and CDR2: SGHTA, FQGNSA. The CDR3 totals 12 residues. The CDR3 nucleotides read TGTGCCTCTTGGACAGGGGTGAACGAGCAGTACTTC. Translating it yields CASWTGVNEQYF.